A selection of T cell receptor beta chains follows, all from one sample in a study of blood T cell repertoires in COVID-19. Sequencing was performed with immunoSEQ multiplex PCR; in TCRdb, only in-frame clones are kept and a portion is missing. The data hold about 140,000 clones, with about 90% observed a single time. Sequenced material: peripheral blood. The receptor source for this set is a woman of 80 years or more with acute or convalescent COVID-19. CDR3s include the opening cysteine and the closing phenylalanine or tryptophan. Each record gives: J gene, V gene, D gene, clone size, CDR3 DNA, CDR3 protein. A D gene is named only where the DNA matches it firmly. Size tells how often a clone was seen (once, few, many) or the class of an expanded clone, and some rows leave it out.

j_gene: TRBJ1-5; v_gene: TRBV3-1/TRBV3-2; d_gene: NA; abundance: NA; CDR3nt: TGTGCCAGCAGCCATACGAGGGATCATCAGCCCCAGCATTTT; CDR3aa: CASSHTRDHQPQHF
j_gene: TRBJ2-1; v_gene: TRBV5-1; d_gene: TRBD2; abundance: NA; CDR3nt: TGCGCCAGCAGCTTGGTGTTAGCGGGTGAGAATGAGCAGTTCTTC; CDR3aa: CASSLVLAGENEQFF
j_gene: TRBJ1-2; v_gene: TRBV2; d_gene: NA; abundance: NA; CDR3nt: TGTGCCAGCAGTAGAGAACGGAGTGGCTACACCTTC; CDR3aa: CASSRERSGYTF
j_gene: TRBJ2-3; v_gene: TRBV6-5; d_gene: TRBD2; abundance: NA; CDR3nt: TGTGCCAGCAGTTACTCGGGGAGGGGTACAGATACGCAGTATTTT; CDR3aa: CASSYSGRGTDTQYF
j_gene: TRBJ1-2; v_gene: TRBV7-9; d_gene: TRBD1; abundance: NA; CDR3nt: TGTGCCAGCAGCTGGGGACAGGGTGAGCTCAACTATGGCTACACCTTC; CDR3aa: CASSWGQGELNYGYTF
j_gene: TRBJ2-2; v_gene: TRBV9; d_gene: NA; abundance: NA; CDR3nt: TGTGCCAGCAGCGTAGATCCCTTATCCGGGGAGCTGTTTTTT; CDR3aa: CASSVDPLSGELFF
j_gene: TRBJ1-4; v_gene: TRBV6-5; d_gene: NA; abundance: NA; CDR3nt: TGTGCCAGCAGTTCTTACGGGGGGCGGGGTAATGAAAAACTGTTTTTT; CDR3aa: CASSSYGGRGNEKLFF
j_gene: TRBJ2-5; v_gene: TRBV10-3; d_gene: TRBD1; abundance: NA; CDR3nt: TGTGCCATCAGTGAGTTAGATAGGGGGCGCCAAGAGACCCAGTACTTC; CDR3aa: CAISELDRGRQETQYF
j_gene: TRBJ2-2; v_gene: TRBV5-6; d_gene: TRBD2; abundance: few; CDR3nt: TGTGCCAGCAGCTTGTTTAGCGGGGAGAACGGGGAGCTGTTTTTT; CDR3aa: CASSLFSGENGELFF
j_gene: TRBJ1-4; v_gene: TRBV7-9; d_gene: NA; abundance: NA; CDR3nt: TGTGCCAGCAGCTTATCTTTCGAAAAACTGTTTTTT; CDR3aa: CASSLSFEKLFF
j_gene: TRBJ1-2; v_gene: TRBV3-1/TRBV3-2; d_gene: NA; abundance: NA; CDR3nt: TGTGCCAGCAGCCAAGGGCTTACAGGCTATGGCTACACCTTC; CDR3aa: CASSQGLTGYGYTF
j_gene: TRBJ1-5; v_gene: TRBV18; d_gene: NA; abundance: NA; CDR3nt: TGTGCCAGCTCACAGCAGGGGAACCAAGTCGGTCAGCCCCAGCATTTT; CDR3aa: CASSQQGNQVGQPQHF
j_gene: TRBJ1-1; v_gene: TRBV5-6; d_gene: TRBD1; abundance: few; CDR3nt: TGTGCCAGCAGCGCCGGGGACAGCTTCACTGAAGCTTTCTTT; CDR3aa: CASSAGDSFTEAFF
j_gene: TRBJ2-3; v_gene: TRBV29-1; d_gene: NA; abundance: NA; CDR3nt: TGCAGCGTCGCGACTAGATTTGGTTCAGATACGCAGTATTTT; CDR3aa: CSVATRFGSDTQYF
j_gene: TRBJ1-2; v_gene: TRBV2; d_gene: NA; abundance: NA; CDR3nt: TGTGCCAGCAGTGAAAGCGTGAACTATGGCTACACCTTC; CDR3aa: CASSESVNYGYTF
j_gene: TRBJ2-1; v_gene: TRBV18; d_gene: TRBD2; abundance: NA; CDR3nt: TGTGCCAGCTCACTTACTAGCGGGAGGGACAATGAGCAGTTCTTC; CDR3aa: CASSLTSGRDNEQFF
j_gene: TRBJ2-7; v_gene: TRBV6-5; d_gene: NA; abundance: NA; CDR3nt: TGTGCCAGCAGTCCACCGAGGACTGCCAACTACGAGCAGTACTTC; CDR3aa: CASSPPRTANYEQYF
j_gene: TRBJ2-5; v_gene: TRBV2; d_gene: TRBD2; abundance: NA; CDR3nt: TGTGCCAGCACAGGACTAGCGGGAACTCAAGAGACCCAGTACTTC; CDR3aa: CASTGLAGTQETQYF
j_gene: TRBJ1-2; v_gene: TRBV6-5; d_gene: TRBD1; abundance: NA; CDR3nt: TGTGCCAGCAGTTACTCGGGACAGGGATCTGGCTACACCTTC; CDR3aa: CASSYSGQGSGYTF
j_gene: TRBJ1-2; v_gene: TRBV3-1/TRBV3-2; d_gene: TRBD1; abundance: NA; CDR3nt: TGTGCCAGCAGCCAAGCGGGACAGGGACGTGGCTACACCTTC; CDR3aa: CASSQAGQGRGYTF
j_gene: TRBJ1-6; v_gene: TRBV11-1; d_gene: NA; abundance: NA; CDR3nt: TGTGCCAGCAGCCTCGGTGGGGGGGTAAATTCACCCCTCCACTTT; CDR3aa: CASSLGGGVNSPLHF
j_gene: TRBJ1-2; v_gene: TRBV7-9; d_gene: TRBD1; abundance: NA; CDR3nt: TGTGCCAGCAGCTCGACAGGGGACTATGGCTACACCTTC; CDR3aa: CASSSTGDYGYTF
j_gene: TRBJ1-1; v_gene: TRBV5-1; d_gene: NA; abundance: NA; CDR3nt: TGCGCCAGCAGCCAAGCGGTCCTCATGAACACTGAAGCTTTCTTT; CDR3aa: CASSQAVLMNTEAFF
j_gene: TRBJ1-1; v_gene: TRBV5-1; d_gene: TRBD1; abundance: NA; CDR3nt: TGCGCCAGCAGCTTATCAGGGGGCGCGGGAGATACTGAAGCTTTCTTT; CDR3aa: CASSLSGGAGDTEAFF
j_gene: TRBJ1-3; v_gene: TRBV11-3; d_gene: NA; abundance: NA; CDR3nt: TGTGCCAGCAGCCAAAGAGGCGGATCCTCTGGAAACACCATATATTTT; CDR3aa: CASSQRGGSSGNTIYF
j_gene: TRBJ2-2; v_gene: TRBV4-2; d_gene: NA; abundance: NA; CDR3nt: TGTGCCAGCAGCCGAGAACAGGGCTCCGGGGAGCTGTTTTTT; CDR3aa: CASSREQGSGELFF
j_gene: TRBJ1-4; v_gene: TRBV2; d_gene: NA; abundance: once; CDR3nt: TGTGCCGCGGCCCGGGAGACTAATGAAAAACTGTTTTTT; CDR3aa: CAAARETNEKLFF
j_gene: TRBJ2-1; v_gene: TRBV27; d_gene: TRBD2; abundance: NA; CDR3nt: TGTGCCAGCAGTTTATCGATATGGCGGGGGGGCGAAGAGCAGTTCTTC; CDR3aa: CASSLSIWRGGEEQFF
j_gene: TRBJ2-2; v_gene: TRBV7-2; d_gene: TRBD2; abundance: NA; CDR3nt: TGTGCCAGCAGCTTATTTCGGGGGGCCGGGGAGCTGTTTTTT; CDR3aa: CASSLFRGAGELFF
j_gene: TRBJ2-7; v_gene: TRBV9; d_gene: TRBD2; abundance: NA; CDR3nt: TGTGCCAGCAGCACTGTGACTAGCGGGTTGGACGAGCAGTACTTC; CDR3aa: CASSTVTSGLDEQYF